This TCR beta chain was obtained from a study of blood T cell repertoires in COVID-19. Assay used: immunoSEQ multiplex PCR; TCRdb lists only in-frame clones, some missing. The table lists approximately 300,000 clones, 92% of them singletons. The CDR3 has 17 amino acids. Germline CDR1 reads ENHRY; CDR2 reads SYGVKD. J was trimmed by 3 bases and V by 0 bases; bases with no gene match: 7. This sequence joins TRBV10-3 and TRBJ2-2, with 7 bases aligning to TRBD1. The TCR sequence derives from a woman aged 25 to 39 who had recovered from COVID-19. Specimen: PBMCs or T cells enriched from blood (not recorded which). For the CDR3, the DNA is TGTGCCATCAGTGAGTCAGAGGACAGGCTCGACACCGGGGAGCTGTTTTTT. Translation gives CAISESEDRLDTGELFF.